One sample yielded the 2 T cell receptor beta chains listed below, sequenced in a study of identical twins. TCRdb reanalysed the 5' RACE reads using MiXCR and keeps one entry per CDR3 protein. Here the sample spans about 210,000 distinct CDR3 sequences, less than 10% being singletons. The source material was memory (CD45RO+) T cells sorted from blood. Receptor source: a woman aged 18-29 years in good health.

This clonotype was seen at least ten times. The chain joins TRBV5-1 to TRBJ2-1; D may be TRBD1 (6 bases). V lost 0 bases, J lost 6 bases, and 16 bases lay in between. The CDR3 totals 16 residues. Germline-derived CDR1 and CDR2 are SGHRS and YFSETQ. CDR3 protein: CASSLVVPGVGNEQFF. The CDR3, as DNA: TGCGCCAGCAGCTTGGTAGTACCAGGGGTTGGCAATGAGCAGTTCTTC.

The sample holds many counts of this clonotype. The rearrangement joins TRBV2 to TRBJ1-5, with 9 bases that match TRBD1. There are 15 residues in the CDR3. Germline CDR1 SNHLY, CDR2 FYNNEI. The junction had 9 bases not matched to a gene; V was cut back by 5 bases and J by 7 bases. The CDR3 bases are TGTGCCAGCAGTAAGGGGACAGGGTTAGAACAGCCCCAGCATTTT. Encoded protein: CASSKGTGLEQPQHF.